Sequencing of this T cell receptor (beta chain) was carried out in a study of T cell responses to AZD1222 COVID-19 vaccine. Sequencing used immunoSEQ multiplex PCR; TCRdb keeps in-frame clones, though not all of them. The data contain around 150,000 clones, around nine tenths of them seen just once; the ten biggest clones take up 1.5% to 2%. The CDR3 is 15 residues long. Germline V CDR1 and CDR2: MNHEY, SVGAGI. V was cut by 4 bases and J by 8 bases, with 17 bases left in between. The receptor was derived from an adult in good health. This rearrangement joins TRBV6-5 to TRBJ1-4; a weak D match, TRBD1 (5 bases). The sequences come from peripheral blood, collected on day 0 of AZD1222 vaccination. Here the CDR3 reads CASSSGQGRGEKLFF. The CDR3, as DNA: TGTGCCAGCAGTTCGGGGCAGGGCCGAGGAGAAAAACTGTTTTTT.